Following are 4 T cell receptor beta chains from one sample sequenced in a study of blood T cell repertoires in COVID-19. Sequencing used immunoSEQ multiplex PCR; TCRdb keeps in-frame clones, though not all of them. The repertoire holds 150,000 or so clones, with about 88% as singletons. Source material: peripheral blood. Source of these receptors: a man aged 18 to 30 with acute or convalescent COVID-19.

Concerning this clone itself: The sample carries other DNA sequences with the same CDR3. The chain combines TRBV19 with TRBJ1-3, with TRBD1 as a possible D gene (5 bases). Germline loops: CDR1 LNHDA, CDR2 SQIVND (reference sequence). This CDR3 has 14 residues. V lost 4 bases, J lost 0 bases, and 7 bases lay in between. CDR3 amino acids: CASSTGSSGNTIYF. DNA for the CDR3: TGTGCCAGTAGTACAGGGTCCTCTGGAAACACCATATATTTT.

The gene calls are TRBV10-3 and TRBJ2-5; D is unresolved. Germline-derived CDR1 and CDR2 are ENHRY and SYGVKD. V dropped 6 bases and J dropped 1 base, with 9 bases sitting between them. The CDR3 contains 13 residues. The CDR3 loop is CAIRNTIQETQYF. The CDR3 nucleotides are TGTGCCATCAGGAACACCATCCAAGAGACCCAGTACTTC.

As DNA, the CDR3 is TGTGCCAGCAGTTACCCGGGCCCCGACAGGGGGCTTACCTTC. Encoded protein: CASSYPGPDRGLTF. V gene TRBV6-6 combines with J gene TRBJ1-2, with 10 nucleotides matching TRBD1. V was pared by 2 bases and J by 14 bases, with 11 bases of the junction left unmatched. The germline CDR1 and CDR2 sequences are MNHNY and SVGAGI (reference sequence). This CDR3 has 14 amino acids.

This rearrangement joins TRBV6-5 to TRBJ1-5; TRBD1 is a possible D gene (5 bases). The germline V gene has CDR1 MNHEY and CDR2 SVGAGI. The CDR3 has 14 residues. The V gene lost 5 bases and the J gene lost 4 bases, with 12 bases spanning the gap. CDR3 sequence (DNA): TGTGCCAGCAGTCCGCCAGGGAATAATCAGCCCCAGCATTTT. Its protein is CASSPPGNNQPQHF.